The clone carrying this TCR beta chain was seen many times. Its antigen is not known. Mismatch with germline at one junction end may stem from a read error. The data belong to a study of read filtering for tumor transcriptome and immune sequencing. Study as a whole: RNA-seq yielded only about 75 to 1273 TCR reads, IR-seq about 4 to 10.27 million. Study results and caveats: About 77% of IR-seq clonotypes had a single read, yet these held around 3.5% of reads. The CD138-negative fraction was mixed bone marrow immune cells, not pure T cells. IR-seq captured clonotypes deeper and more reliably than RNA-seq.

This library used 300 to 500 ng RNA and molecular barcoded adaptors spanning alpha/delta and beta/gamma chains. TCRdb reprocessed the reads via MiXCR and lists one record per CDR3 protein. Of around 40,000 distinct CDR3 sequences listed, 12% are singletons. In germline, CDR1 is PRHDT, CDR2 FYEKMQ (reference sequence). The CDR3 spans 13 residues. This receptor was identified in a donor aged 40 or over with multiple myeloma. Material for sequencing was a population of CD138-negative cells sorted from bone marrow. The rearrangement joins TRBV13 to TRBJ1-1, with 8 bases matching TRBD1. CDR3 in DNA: TGTGCCAGCAGCCACAGGGGGAACGCTGAAGCTTTCTTT. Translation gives CASSHRGNAEAFF.